The present T cell receptor beta chain was sequenced within a study of cytomegalovirus exposure and HLA in healthy donors (dated by TCRdb to the late 2010s). Regarding the study in general: According to an earlier analysis of 587 of the donors, 200 million or so T cells yielded 90 million to 140 million unique TCR beta sequences and approximately 300 Gb of sequence data. Of the 398 genotyped donors, 81% were placed in the genetic ancestry cluster associated with self-reported Caucasian donors. Besides the first cohort of some 670 subjects, a separate validation cohort made up of roughly 120 different subjects was used. Typing coverage varied by locus: roughly 620-630 donors for A, B, C, DRB1 and DQB1; 500 to 550 for DQA1; 600 to 610 for DPA1; 450 to 480 for DPB1. Because of strong linkage in the cohort, four or five DR-DQ haplotypes were treated as single units for association and clustering. Both class I and class II loci were covered by HLA typing, at four-digit resolution. High-throughput TCR immunosequencing, statistical association of individual TCRs with disease status, and machine learning were combined to predict cytomegalovirus infection status. Every discovery cohort repertoire had been produced on one sequencing platform. Alongside the repertoire data, information on donor age, sex, ethnicity and CMV serostatus was compiled. In a later analysis, previously published TCR beta repertoires from 550 to 700 donors were re-analyzed and high-resolution HLA genotyping was added so that TCR occurrence patterns could be studied. On average, roughly 250,000 unique TCR beta nucleotide sequences were sequenced per donor among a few hundred genotyped donors of the cohort, with about 17% of those sequences being non-productive. The later analysis used no new phenotypic data to find candidate immune exposures, relying instead on TCR beta sequences and their occurrence across donors. Around 300 gigabases of sequencing data and approximately 85 million unique TCR sequences were included in an early release covering around 600 HLA-typed donors. To decide whether each TCR beta V gene segment behaved as functional or pseudogenic, an earlier analysis of nearly 600 of the donors relied on high-throughput TCR beta sequencing. The study used immunosequencing to profile the T cell repertoires of approximately 690 subjects and linked those repertoires to cytomegalovirus serostatus. Genome-wide SNP genotypes for about three fifths of the roughly 670 donors were used in a later genetic analysis, which treated that subset as a discovery cohort. The study aimed to test whether cataloging public T cell receptors could reveal signatures of past pathogen exposure. What the study reported, not specific to this receptor: When HLA alleles, especially DR and DQ, strongly co-occurred, attributing TCR associations to individual alleles was difficult. Some IMGT-functional V segments, including TRBV6-2 and TRBV6-3, could not be distinguished by the 87-base-pair reads and were therefore excluded. A few of the identified cytomegalovirus-associated TCR beta chains were confirmed in vitro to be specific for cytomegalovirus antigens. Because some donors lacked HLA typing at each locus, the association tests relied only on the typed subset. In an earlier analysis of some 540 of the donors, most TCR beta V segments appeared in productive rearrangements about 90% or about 30% of the time, broadly matching IMGT annotations. In a later analysis, TCR association rates were found to vary across HLA loci, with the most associated TCRs seen for DRB1 alleles and the fewest for HLA-C alleles. Specific HLA alleles were associated with 15,000 to 20,000 TCR beta sequences at a false discovery rate of 0.05 in a later analysis. A cluster of highly shared sequence variants was judged likely to be a technical artifact of the sequencing pipeline. Approximately 16 rarely observed V segments, including chromosome 9 orphons, were excluded from the earlier analysis of about 610 of the donors because counts were too low. V-gene and J-gene trimming of TCR beta chains was associated with a missense DCLRE1C variant in a later genetic analysis, and the association was replicated in an independent cohort. A further reported finding was that TCR beta sequences accurately predicted the HLA-A and HLA-B alleles for most subjects in the first cohort. A later genetic analysis reported fewer N-insertions in productive TCRs among donors in an Asian-associated ancestry cluster than the roughly 690-donor mean. According to a later analysis, most CMV-associated TCR beta chains appeared to be HLA-restricted, and the HLA associations seemed to be driven largely by CMV exposure. Linkage disequilibrium might explain the correlated functional status among segregating V segments, but an unknown experimental factor could not be excluded. The cohort was sequenced for TCR beta chains only, and without alpha or paired-chain data the features that could be detected were limited. Immune exposure information for the cohort was limited to CMV serostatus. In a later analysis, HLA-associated TCR beta chains were found to be more clonally expanded and to have lower generation probabilities than equally common non-associated chains. It was suggested by the authors that the approach could potentially be generalized to other disease states and immunological phenotypes. Several of the top co-occurrence clusters appeared to be linked to parvovirus B19, influenza, CMV and Epstein-Barr virus, according to a later analysis. A total of fewer than 200 TCR beta chains were listed by the study as associated with cytomegalovirus. Most TCR sequences were observed very rarely across donors, whereas some public TCRs were present in many individuals. The presence/absence analyses assumed that sequencing depth was roughly uniform across donors, and that assumption may not be true. Cytomegalovirus status was reported to be diagnosed by the classifier with high specificity and sensitivity in both the original and validation cohorts.

In total, just over 650 healthy bone marrow donors made up the cohort. At the time of sampling, all cohort members were nominally healthy, though unrecorded immune exposures were likely present. The donor was CMV seronegative and belonged to the group of around 400 seronegative cohort members. A peripheral blood sample was collected from each donor, and TCR beta sequencing was performed on peripheral blood mononuclear cells. The Qiagen DNeasy Blood Extraction Kit was used to extract genomic DNA from the blood cell samples. The CDR3 goes from the cysteine to the phenylalanine over 11 residues. Only CDR3 DNA remains: 33 bases, in frame from the first base. CDR1 and CDR2 are read off the germline V gene as MNHNS and SASEGT. Cut back by 4 bases and 8 bases, the V and J ends lie 9 bases apart. On this clone itself: Its antigen is unknown. Base quality data are lacking; no much larger clone is found one base away.

The library was made by the immunoSEQ multiplex PCR assay. The multiplex PCR relied on a mix of 60 forward primers for TCR Vbeta segments and 13 reverse primers for TCR Jbeta segments. Amplification of the CDR3 region of rearranged TCR beta genes was performed with a multiplex PCR assay on genomic DNA. On the Illumina HiSeq System, the amplified TCR beta libraries were sequenced as 87-base-pair reads. Concerning the study's data processing: A later analysis tallied around 80 million unique TCR beta chains across the 660 or so repertoires, and some 12 million of those chains were shared by two or more donors. Raw reads were error-corrected and collapsed into unique sequences with a nearest-neighbor algorithm that merged closely related sequences to remove PCR and sequencing errors. CDR3 sequences were aligned to IMGT reference sequences to assign V, D and J gene segments. For a sequence to be retained, a match of at least six nucleotides was required to both a V gene segment and a J gene segment. A rearrangement was called productive if the CDR3 had no stop codons and remained in frame with V and J, and every other rearrangement was called non-productive. CDR3 was defined according to IMGT convention as the region running from the second conserved V-encoded cysteine to the conserved J-encoded phenylalanine. The earlier analysis of 500 to 600 of the donors excluded sequences that lacked an unambiguous match to a single V gene segment. An earlier analysis of almost 600 of the donors classified V segments as functional when productive rearrangements were above 56.7% and as segregating when the standard deviation between donors was above 5%. A statistical classification framework was built for diagnosing cytomegalovirus status from the catalog of TCR beta chain sequences. In a later analysis, V and J genes were assigned by comparing TCR nucleotide sequences against IMGT/GENE-DB human TR gene sequences. The TCRdist pipeline was used in a later analysis to assign CDR3 sequences and most-parsimonious VDJ recombination scenarios. A later analysis defined each TCR beta chain by its CDR3 amino acid sequence plus V-gene family, and excluded reads lacking a unique V-gene family. In a later analysis, around 600 highly shared, low-generation-probability nucleotide sequences were removed to address suspected cross-contamination and a sequencing artifact. In a later analysis, a clonal expansion index for each public chain was calculated from normalized within-repertoire ranks of inferred template counts. Generation probabilities in a later analysis came from a VDJ recombination model fitted to out-of-frame rearrangements, and those results were checked against IGoR. A later analysis scored TCR-TCR, TCR-HLA and TCR-CMV co-occurrence with hypergeometric tests, applying a repertoire-size bias correction to TCR pairs. In a later analysis, false discovery rates were estimated by permuting HLA or CMV assignments 20 times. A later analysis grouped co-occurring TCRs with DBSCAN, adding TCRdist sequence similarity when clustering within HLA-allele-positive subsets. For co-occurrence clustering, repertoires with fewer than 30,000 or more than 120,000 public chains were excluded, along with 5 or 6 repertoires with anomalous nucleotide sharing. This is the immuneACCESS table as TCRdb keeps it, with only in-frame sequences that have V and J called. A part of the clones is gone; compared with another copy, unresolved V genes explain less than half, and the rest is unexplained. The V and J calls and clone size were taken over from that table, and D and trimming were inferred from the DNA. The table for this sample lists fewer than 200,000 clones; 80% to 90% of them were counted only once. Of the sample, approximately 0.8% falls within the top ten clones.

The clonotype originates from a woman younger than 35 in good health and CMV-seronegative. Recombination joined TRBV6-1 with TRBJ2-7; D gene: possibly TRBD1, on 6 matching bases. The sequenced material came from PBMCs. The DNA is as follows: TGTGCCAGCAGTGCAGGGGTTCAGCAGTACTTC. This sequence encodes CASSAGVQQYF.